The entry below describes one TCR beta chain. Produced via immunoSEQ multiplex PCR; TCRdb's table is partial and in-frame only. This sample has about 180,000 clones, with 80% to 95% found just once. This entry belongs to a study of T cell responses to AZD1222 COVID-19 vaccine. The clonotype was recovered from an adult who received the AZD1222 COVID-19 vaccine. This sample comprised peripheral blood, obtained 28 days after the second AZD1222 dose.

The DNA of the CDR3 is TGTGCCAGCAAGGAGGGACACCGCACAGATACGCAGTATTTT. It encodes CASKEGHRTDTQYF. The chain is built from TRBV6-5 and TRBJ2-3; either TRBD1 or TRBD2 may supply D (6 bases each). CDR3 length: 14 amino acids. CDR1 and CDR2 (germline): MNHEY, SVGAGI. V was trimmed by 7 bases and J by 1 base, leaving 12 bases between them.